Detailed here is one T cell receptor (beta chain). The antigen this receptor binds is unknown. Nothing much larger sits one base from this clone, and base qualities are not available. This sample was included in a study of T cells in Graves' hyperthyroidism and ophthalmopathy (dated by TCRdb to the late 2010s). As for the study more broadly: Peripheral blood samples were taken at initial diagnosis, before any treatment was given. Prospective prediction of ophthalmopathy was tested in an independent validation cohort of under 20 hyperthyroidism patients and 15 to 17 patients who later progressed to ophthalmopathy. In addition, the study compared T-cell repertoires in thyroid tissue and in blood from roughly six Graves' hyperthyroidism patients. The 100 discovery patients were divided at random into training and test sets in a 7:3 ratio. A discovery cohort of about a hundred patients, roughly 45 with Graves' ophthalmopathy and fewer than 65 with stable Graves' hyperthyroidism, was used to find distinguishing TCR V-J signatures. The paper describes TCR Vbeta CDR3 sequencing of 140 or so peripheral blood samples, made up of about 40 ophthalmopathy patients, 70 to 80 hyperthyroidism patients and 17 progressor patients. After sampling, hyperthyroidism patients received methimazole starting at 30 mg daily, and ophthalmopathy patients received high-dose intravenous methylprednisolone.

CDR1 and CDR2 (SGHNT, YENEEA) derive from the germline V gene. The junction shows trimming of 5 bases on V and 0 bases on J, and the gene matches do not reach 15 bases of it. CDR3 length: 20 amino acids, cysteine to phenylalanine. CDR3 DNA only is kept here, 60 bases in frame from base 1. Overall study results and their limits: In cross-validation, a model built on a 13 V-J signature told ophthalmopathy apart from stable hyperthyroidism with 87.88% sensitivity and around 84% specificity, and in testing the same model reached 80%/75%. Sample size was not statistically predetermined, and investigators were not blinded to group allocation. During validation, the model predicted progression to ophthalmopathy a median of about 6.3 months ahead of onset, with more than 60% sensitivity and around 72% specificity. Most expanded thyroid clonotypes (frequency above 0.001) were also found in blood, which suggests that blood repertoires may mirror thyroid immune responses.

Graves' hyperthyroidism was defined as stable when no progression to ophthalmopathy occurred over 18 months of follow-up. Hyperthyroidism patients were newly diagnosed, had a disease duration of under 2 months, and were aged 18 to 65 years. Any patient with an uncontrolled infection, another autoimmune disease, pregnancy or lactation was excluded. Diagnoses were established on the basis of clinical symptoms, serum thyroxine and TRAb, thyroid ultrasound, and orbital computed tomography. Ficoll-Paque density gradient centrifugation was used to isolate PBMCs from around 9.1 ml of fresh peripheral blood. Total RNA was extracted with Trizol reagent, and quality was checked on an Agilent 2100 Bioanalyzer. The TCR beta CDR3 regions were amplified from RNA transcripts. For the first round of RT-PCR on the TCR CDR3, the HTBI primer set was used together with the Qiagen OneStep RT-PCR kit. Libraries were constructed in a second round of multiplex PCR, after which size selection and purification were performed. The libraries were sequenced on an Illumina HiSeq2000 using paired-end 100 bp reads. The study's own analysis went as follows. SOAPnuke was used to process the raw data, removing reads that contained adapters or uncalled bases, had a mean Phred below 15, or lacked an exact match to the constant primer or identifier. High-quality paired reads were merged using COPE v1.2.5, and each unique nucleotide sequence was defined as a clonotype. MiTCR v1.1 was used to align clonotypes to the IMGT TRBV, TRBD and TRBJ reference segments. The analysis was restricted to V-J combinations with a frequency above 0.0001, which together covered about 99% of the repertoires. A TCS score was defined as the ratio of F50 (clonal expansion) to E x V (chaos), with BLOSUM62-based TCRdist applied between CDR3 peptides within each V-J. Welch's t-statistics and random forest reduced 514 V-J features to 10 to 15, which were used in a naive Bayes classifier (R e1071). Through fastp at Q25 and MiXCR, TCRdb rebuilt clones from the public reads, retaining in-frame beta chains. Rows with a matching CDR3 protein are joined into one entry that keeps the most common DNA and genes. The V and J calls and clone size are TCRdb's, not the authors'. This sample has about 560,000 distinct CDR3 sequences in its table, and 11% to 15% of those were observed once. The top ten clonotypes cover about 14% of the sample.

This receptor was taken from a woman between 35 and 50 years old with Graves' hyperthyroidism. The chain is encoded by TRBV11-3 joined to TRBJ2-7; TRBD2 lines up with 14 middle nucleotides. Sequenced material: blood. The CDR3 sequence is CASSTGTSGSRRVLSYEQYF. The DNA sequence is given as TGTGCCAGCAGCACCGGGACTAGCGGGAGCCGCAGGGTCCTCTCCTACGAGCAGTACTTC. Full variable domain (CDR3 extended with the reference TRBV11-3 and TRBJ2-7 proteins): EAGVVQSPRYKIIEKKQPVAFWCNPISGHNTLYWYLQNLGQGPELLIRYENEEAVDDSQLPKDRFSAERLKGVDSTLKIQPAELGDSAVYLCASSTGTSGSRRVLSYEQYFGPGTRLTVT.